The 21 T cell receptor beta chains given below trace back to one sample, sequenced in a study of OX40 agonist ivuxolimab in advanced cancers. Data came from immunoSEQ multiplex PCR; TCRdb stores just in-frame clones and leaves some out. Among approximately 42,000 clones listed, approximately 78% were seen once. The sample consisted of CD4+ or CD8+ T cells sorted from blood, taken in a trial of the OX40 agonist ivuxolimab. These receptors were taken from an adult with an advanced solid tumor such as melanoma, head and neck, liver or kidney cancer.

This sequence joins TRBV18 and TRBJ2-1; 10 bases map to TRBD1. The CDR3 totals 15 residues. V dropped 1 base and J dropped 5; count of bases not matched to a gene: 2. Germline V gene data show CDR1 as KGHSH and CDR2 as LQKENI. The CDR3 DNA reads as TGTGCCAGCTCACCACGACAGGGGGCGAACAATGAGCAGTTCTTC. This gives the protein CASSPRQGANNEQFF.

The gene calls are TRBV7-9 and TRBJ2-3; D possibly matches TRBD1 or TRBD2 (5 bases each). V was cut by 5 bases and J by 4 bases, with 10 bases left in between. Germline V CDR1 and CDR2: SEHNR, FQNEAQ (reference sequence). This CDR3 is built from 13 residues. CDR3 sequence (DNA): TGTGCCAGCAGCCCGAGGGGCCCAGATACGCAGTATTTT. Amino acid sequence: CASSPRGPDTQYF.

In DNA form, the CDR3 reads TGTGCCAGCAGTCCGGGACAGGGTGTGGGCTACACCTTC. It specifies CASSPGQGVGYTF. The V and J genes are TRBV27 and TRBJ1-2; 9 bases fit TRBD1. This CDR3 is built from 13 residues. V gave up 5 bases and J gave up 8 bases; unmatched junction bases: 6. CDR1 and CDR2 from the germline V gene are MNHEY and SMNVEV (reference sequence).

V and J are TRBV7-8 and TRBJ2-2; the D gene is possibly TRBD1 (6 bases). The V gene lost 1 base and the J gene lost 7 bases, with 19 bases spanning the gap. The V gene's germline CDR1 is SGHVS and CDR2 FQNEAQ. This CDR3 region has 17 residues. The CDR3 DNA sequence: TGTGCCAGCAGCTTAGAGCCGTGGGGGCCAGGAGACGGGGAGCTGTTTTTT. Amino acid sequence: CASSLEPWGPGDGELFF.

This chain joins TRBV9 and TRBJ1-1; no clear D gene. V was clipped by 6 bases and J by 1 base, with 10 bases between them. There are 13 residues in the CDR3. Germline V lookup: CDR1 SGDLS, CDR2 YYNGEE. The CDR3 loop is CASNPSGNTEAFF. In DNA form, the CDR3 reads TGTGCCAGCAATCCATCAGGGAACACTGAAGCTTTCTTT.

The chain carries TRBV19 and TRBJ1-5; 8 positions agree with TRBD1. The J segment lost 3 bases and the V segment lost 6 bases, leaving 10 bases of the junction unmatched. Germline CDR1 is LNHDA and CDR2 is SQIVND (reference sequence). The length of the CDR3 is 16 residues. CDR3 DNA: TGTGCCAGTAGCCCCGACAGGGGAATGAACAATCAGCCCCAGCATTTT. It codes for CASSPDRGMNNQPQHF.

The rearrangement uses TRBV5-4 and TRBJ2-7; no reliable D call. The CDR3 runs to 12 residues. CDR1 is SGHNT and CDR2 is YYREEE in the germline V gene (reference sequence). V shed 2 bases and J shed 4 bases, with 7 bases lying between them. For the CDR3, the DNA is TGTGCCAGCAGCTTTGGGGAATACGAGCAGTACGTC. It specifies CASSFGEYEQYV.

This clone was counted once. The chain carries TRBV7-8 and TRBJ2-3, with unresolved D. The CDR3 extends over 19 amino acids. The V gene's germline CDR1 is SGHVS and CDR2 FQNEAQ. V was cut by 1 base and J by 2 bases, with 22 bases left in between. The CDR3 here is CASSLELTSPKPDTDTQYF. In DNA form, the CDR3 reads TGTGCCAGCAGCTTAGAACTCACCTCACCCAAACCCGACACAGATACGCAGTATTTT.

The chain links TRBV10-1 to TRBJ2-3; D is ambiguous. Germline CDR1 reads WNHNN; CDR2 reads SYGVQD (reference sequence). The V end lost 3 bases, the J end lost 1 base, and 8 bases lay between the germline ends. This CDR3 is 14 amino acids long. CDR3 coding DNA: TGCGCCAGCAGTGATCCTAGACGCACAGATACGCAGTATTTT. Translating it yields CASSDPRRTDTQYF.

The genes are TRBV18 and TRBJ1-1; tentatively, D is TRBD1 (5 bases). Germline loops: CDR1 KGHSH, CDR2 LQKENI. The CDR3 sequence is 15 residues long. V gave up 4 bases and J gave up 3 bases, with 15 bases separating them. CDR3: CASSRDMGQDTEAFF. DNA for the CDR3: TGTGCCAGCTCACGGGATATGGGGCAGGACACTGAAGCTTTCTTT.

The chain combines TRBV9 with TRBJ1-3; 10 bases align to TRBD1. V was pared by 0 bases and J by 4 bases, with 10 bases of the junction left unmatched. The CDR3 is made up of 18 amino acids. Germline V gene data show CDR1 as SGDLS and CDR2 as YYNGEE. The CDR3 DNA reads as TGTGCCAGCAGCGTAGATGGGGACAGGGGAAACATCGGAAACACCATATATTTT. As protein: CASSVDGDRGNIGNTIYF.

CDR3 sequence reads: CASSLNRGTGELFF. DNA for the CDR3: TGTGCCAGCAGCTTAAACAGGGGCACCGGGGAGCTGTTTTTT. This sequence joins TRBV7-3 and TRBJ2-2, with TRBD1 matching 7 bases. Germline lookup yields CDR1 SGHTA and CDR2 FQGTGA. This CDR3 has 14 residues. Trimming took 1 base from V and 4 from J; bases not matched to a gene: 0.

The V and J genes are TRBV2 and TRBJ1-1, with unresolved D. The CDR3 contains 13 residues. Trimming took 8 bases from V and 0 from J, leaving 10 bases between them. Germline V CDR1 and CDR2: SNHLY, FYNNEI. This CDR3 reads CASRTDMNTEAFF. In DNA form, the CDR3 reads TGTGCCAGCCGTACAGACATGAACACTGAAGCTTTCTTT.

About this clone: The sample has other DNA sequences that encode this CDR3 too. This chain uses TRBV5-1 with TRBJ1-2, with 7 bases matching TRBD1. Trimming took 2 bases from V and 2 from J; bases not matched to a gene: 3. CDR1 and CDR2 (germline): SGHRS, YFSETQ. The CDR3 is 14 residues long. The CDR3, as DNA: TGCGCCAGCAGCTTAGGGGGCGAGAACTATGGCTACACCTTC. Translating it yields CASSLGGENYGYTF.

J is TRBJ2-5 and V is TRBV4-1; D not resolved. This CDR3 region has 15 residues. Trimming stripped 0 bases from V and 2 bases from J, with 10 bases between. Per the germline V gene, CDR1 is MGHRA and CDR2 is YSYEKL. CDR3 coding DNA: TGCGCCAGCAGCCAAGATATGCGGCTTCAAGAGACCCAGTACTTC. Translated: CASSQDMRLQETQYF.

The V call is TRBV9, the J call TRBJ1-1; 8 nucleotides match TRBD1. Unmatched junction bases numbered 5, after V lost 0 bases and J lost 1 base. The CDR3 consists of 16 residues. The V gene's germline CDR1 is SGDLS and CDR2 YYNGEE. The CDR3 here is CASSVGSGGTNTEAFF. Written as DNA, the CDR3 is TGTGCCAGCAGCGTAGGGTCAGGGGGCACGAACACTGAAGCTTTCTTT.

This clone was counted between two and nine times. The V call is TRBV6-1, the J call TRBJ2-7, with 7 positions matching TRBD2. The ends lost 2 bases at V and 7 bases at J; junction bases unmatched: 8. CDR3 length: 14 residues. Looked up from germline, CDR1 is MNHNS and CDR2 is SASEGT. The CDR3 bases are TGTGCCAGCAGTGAACCGGGACTACCTTTTGAGCAGTACTTC. It specifies CASSEPGLPFEQYF.

V is TRBV2 and J is TRBJ1-3; D is possibly TRBD1 (5 bases). V lost 9 bases and J 1 base, leaving 16 bases between the germline ends. The CDR3 is 15 residues long. CDR1 is SNHLY, CDR2 FYNNEI, per germline. The CDR3 region has the DNA TGTGCCAGGTGGGGCAGTCCAGATTCTGGAAACACCATATATTTT. Its translation: CARWGSPDSGNTIYF.

CDR3 DNA sequence: TGTGCCAGCAGCTTAGACTCCGATCAGCCCCAGCATTTT. Translation gives CASSLDSDQPQHF. This rearrangement joins TRBV7-8 to TRBJ1-5; no clear D. Between the trimmed V and J ends, which lost 1 base and 5 bases, there was a span of 6 bases. Germline V gene sequence: CDR1 SGHVS, CDR2 FQNEAQ. This CDR3 region has 13 residues.

The chain recombines TRBV18 with TRBJ1-5; 7 bases match TRBD1. The CDR3 is 15 residues long. Germline loops: CDR1 KGHSH, CDR2 LQKENI. V lost 5 bases to trimming and J lost 0 bases; unmatched junction nucleotides: 4. CDR3 sequence (DNA): TGTGCCAGCTCATCGGGACAGAGTAGCAATCAGCCCCAGCATTTT. Protein product: CASSSGQSSNQPQHF. Together with reference TRBV18 and TRBJ1-5, the CDR3 gives the full variable domain: NAGVMQNPRHLVRRRGQEARLRCSPMKGHSHVYWYRQLPEEGLKFMVYLQKENIIDESGMPKERFSAEFPKEGPSILRIQQVVRGDSAAYFCASSSGQSSNQPQHFGDGTRLSIL.

The CDR3 DNA reads as TGTGCCAGCAGCGTAGCCGATGGGAGATCCCAAGAGACCCAGTACTTC. Its translation: CASSVADGRSQETQYF. J is TRBJ2-5 and V is TRBV9, with a tentative D call TRBD2 (5 bases). Germline CDR1 and CDR2: SGDLS and YYNGEE. This CDR3 has 16 amino acids. V was pared by 0 bases and J by 1 base, with 13 bases between.